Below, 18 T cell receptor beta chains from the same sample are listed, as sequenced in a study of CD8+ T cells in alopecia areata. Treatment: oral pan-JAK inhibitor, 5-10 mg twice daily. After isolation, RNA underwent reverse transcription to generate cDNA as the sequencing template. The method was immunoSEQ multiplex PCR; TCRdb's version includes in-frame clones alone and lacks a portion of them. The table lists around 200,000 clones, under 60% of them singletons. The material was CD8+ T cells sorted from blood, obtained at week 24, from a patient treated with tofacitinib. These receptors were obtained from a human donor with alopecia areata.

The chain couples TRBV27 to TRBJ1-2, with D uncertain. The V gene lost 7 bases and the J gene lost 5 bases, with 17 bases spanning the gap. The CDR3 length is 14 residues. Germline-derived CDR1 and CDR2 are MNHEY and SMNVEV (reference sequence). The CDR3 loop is CASNINLANYGYTF. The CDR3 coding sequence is TGTGCCAGCAATATTAATCTGGCAAATTATGGCTACACCTTC.

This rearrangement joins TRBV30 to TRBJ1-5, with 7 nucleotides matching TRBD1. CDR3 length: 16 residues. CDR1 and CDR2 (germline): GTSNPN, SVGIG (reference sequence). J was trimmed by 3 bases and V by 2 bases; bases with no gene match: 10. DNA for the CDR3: TGTGCCTGGAGTAGGCTAGGGGGCAAGGTCAATCAGCCCCAGCATTTT. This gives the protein CAWSRLGGKVNQPQHF.

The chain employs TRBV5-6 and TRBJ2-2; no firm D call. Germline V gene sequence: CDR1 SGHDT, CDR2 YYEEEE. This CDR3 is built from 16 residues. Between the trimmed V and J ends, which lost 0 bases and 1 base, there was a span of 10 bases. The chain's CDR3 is CASSLATDGNTGELFF. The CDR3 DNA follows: TGTGCCAGCAGCTTGGCAACAGATGGGAACACCGGGGAGCTGTTTTTT.

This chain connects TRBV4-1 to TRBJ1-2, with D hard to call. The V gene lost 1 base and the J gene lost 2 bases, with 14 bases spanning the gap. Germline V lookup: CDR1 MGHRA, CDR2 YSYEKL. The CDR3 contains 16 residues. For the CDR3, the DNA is TGCGCCAGCAGCCAAGTCTGGGGAGGATCGAACTATGGCTACACCTTC. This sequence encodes CASSQVWGGSNYGYTF.

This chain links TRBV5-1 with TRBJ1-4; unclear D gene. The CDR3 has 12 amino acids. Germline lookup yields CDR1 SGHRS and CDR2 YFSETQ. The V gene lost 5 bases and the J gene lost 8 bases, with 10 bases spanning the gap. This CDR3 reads CASRSGGEKLFF. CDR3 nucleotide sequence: TGCGCCAGCAGATCGGGAGGGGAAAAACTGTTTTTT.

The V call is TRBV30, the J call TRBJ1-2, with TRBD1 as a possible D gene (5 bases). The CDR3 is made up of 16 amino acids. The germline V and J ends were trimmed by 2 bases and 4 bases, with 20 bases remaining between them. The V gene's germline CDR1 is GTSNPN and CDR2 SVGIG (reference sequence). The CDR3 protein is CAWSNEGPTITYGYTF. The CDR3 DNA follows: TGTGCCTGGAGTAATGAGGGACCGACCATAACCTATGGCTACACCTTC.

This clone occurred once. Here the CDR3 reads CASTAVGQREQYF. The CDR3 nucleotides are TGTGCCAGCACCGCGGTGGGACAAAGGGAGCAGTACTTC. The V call is TRBV2, the J call TRBJ2-7, with TRBD1 as a possible D gene (6 bases). V lost 7 bases, J lost 7 bases, and 17 bases lay in between. The CDR3 spans 13 residues. The germline V gene has CDR1 SNHLY and CDR2 FYNNEI.

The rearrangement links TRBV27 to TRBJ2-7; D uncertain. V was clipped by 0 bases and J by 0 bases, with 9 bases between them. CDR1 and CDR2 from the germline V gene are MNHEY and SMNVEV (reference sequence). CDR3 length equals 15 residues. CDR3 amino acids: CASSLSAGNSYEQYF. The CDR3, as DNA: TGTGCCAGCAGTTTATCCGCAGGAAACTCCTACGAGCAGTACTTC.

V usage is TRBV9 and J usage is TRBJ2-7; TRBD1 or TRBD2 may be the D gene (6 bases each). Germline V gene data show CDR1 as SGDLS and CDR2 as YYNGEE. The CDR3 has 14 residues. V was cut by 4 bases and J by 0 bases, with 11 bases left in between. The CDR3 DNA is TGTGCCAGCAGCCAAGGGGGGAGCTCCTACGAGCAGTACTTC. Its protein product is CASSQGGSSYEQYF.

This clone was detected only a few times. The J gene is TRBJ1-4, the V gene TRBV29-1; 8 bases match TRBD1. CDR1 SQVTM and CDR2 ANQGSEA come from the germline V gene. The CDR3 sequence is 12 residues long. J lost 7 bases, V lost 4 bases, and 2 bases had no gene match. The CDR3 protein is CSVGTGSEKLFF. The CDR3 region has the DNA TGCAGCGTTGGGACAGGGAGTGAAAAACTGTTTTTT.

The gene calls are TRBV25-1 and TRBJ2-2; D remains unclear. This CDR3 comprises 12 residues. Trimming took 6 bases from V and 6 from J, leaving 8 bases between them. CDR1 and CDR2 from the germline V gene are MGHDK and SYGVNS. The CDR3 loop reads CASRALSGELFF. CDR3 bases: TGTGCCAGCAGGGCCCTGTCCGGGGAGCTGTTTTTT. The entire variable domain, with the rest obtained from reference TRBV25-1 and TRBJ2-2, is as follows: EADIYQTPRYLVIGTGKKITLECSQTMGHDKMYWYQQDPGMELHLIHYSYGVNSTEKGDLSSESTVSRIRTEHFPLTLESARPSHTSQYLCASRALSGELFFGEGSRLTVL.

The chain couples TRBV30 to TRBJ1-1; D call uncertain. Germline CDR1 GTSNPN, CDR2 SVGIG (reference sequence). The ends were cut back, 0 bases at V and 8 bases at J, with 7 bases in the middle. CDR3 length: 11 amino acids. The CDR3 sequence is CAWSVTYEAFF. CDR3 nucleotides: TGTGCCTGGAGTGTAACTTACGAAGCTTTCTTT.

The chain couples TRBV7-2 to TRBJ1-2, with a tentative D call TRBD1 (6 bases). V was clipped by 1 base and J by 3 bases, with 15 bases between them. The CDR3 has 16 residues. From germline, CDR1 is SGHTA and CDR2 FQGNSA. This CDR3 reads CASSLGVGARYYGYTF. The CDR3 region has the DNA TGTGCCAGCAGCTTAGGGGTGGGGGCGCGGTACTATGGCTACACCTTC.

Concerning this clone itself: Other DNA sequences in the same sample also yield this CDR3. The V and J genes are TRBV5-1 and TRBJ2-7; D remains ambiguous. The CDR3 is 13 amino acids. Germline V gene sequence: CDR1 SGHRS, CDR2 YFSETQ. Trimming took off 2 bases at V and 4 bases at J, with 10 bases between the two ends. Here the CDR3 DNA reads TGCGCCAGCAGCTTTACAGTCTCGTACGAGCAGTACTTC. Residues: CASSFTVSYEQYF.

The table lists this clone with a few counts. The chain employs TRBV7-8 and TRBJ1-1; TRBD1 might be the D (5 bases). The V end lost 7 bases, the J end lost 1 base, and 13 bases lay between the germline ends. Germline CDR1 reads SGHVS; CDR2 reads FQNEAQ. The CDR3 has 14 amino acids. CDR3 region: CASTQLGENTEAFF. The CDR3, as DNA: TGTGCCAGCACCCAACTGGGGGAGAACACTGAAGCTTTCTTT.

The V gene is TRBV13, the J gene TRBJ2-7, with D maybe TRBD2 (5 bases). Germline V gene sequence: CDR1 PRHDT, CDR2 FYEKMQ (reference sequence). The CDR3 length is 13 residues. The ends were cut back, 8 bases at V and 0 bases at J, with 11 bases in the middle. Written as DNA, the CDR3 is TGTGCCAGCCCTGTACGGGACTCCTACGAGCAGTACTTC. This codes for CASPVRDSYEQYF.

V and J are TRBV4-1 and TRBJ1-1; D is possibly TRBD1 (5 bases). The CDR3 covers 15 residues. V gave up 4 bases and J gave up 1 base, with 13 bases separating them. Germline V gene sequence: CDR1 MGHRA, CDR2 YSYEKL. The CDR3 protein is CASSPPGGANTEAFF. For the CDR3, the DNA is TGCGCCAGCAGCCCCCCTGGAGGGGCGAACACTGAAGCTTTCTTT.

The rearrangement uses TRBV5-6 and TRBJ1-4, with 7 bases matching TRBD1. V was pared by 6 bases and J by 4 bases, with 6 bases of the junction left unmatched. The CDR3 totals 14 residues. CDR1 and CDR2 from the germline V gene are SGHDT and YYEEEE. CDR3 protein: CASTWRDSNEKLFF. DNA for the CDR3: TGTGCCAGCACCTGGCGGGACAGTAATGAAAAACTGTTTTTT.